Shown below are 30 T cell receptor beta chains from a single sample sequenced in a study of graft-versus-host responses after intestinal transplantation. Graft specimens yielded both intraepithelial and lamina propria lymphocytes. The assay was immunoSEQ multiplex PCR, and TCRdb's table has in-frame clones only and misses some. The sample includes about 15,000 clones, around 77% of them seen just once. The source material was ileum tissue, sampled roughly 450 days after intestinal transplant. The origin of the receptors is a human patient who received an intestinal transplant, so some T cells may come from the graft donor.

The V and J genes are TRBV19 and TRBJ2-1; TRBD2 matches 13 bases. The CDR3 is 18 residues long. J gave up 3 bases and V 4 bases, and 9 bases lay outside the gene matches. The germline V gene encodes CDR1 LNHDA and CDR2 SQIVND (reference sequence). CDR3 sequence reads: CASSTPQGLAGDYNEQFF. The CDR3, as DNA: TGTGCCAGTAGTACCCCACAAGGACTAGCGGGGGACTACAATGAGCAGTTCTTC. Full variable domain (missing parts from reference TRBV19 and TRBJ2-1): DGGITQSPKYLFRKEGQNVTLSCEQNLNHDAMYWYRQDPGQGLRLIYYSQIVNDFQKGDIAEGYSVSREKKESFPLTVTSAQKNPTAFYLCASSTPQGLAGDYNEQFFGPGTRLTVL.

The chain uses TRBV9 and TRBJ2-2, with 10 bases that match TRBD1. CDR3 length equals 18 residues. In germline, CDR1 is SGDLS, CDR2 YYNGEE. The ends lost 4 bases at V and 2 bases at J; junction bases unmatched: 11. For the CDR3, the DNA is TGTGCCAGCAGCCTTCCGTCCGGGACAGGGGACAACACCGGGGAGCTGTTTTTT. It yields the protein CASSLPSGTGDNTGELFF. The full variable domain, rest sourced from reference TRBV9 and TRBJ2-2, is DSGVTQTPKHLITATGQRVTLRCSPRSGDLSVYWYQQSLDQGLQFLIQYYNGEERAKGNILERFSAQQFPDLHSELNLSSLELGDSALYFCASSLPSGTGDNTGELFFGEGSRLTVL.

The chain couples TRBV15 to TRBJ1-2; possible D gene TRBD1, 6 bases. CDR3 length: 14 amino acids. Germline V gene data show CDR1 as LNHNV and CDR2 as YYDKDF (reference sequence). V was cut by 3 bases and J by 7 bases, with 15 bases left in between. CDR3 residues: CATSRGGQAGGYTF. In DNA, the CDR3 is TGTGCCACCAGCAGGGGGGGGCAGGCGGGTGGCTACACCTTC.

This clone showed up just once. J is TRBJ1-6 and V is TRBV4-2; 7 bases are a match to TRBD1. This CDR3 region has 16 residues. J gave up 7 bases and V 2 bases, and 8 bases lay outside the gene matches. The germline CDR1 and CDR2 sequences are LGHNA and YNFKEQ. The CDR3 protein is CASSQIQGRGNSPLHF. For the CDR3, the DNA is TGTGCCAGCAGCCAAATACAGGGGAGGGGCAATTCACCCCTCCACTTT.

As regards this clone: Other DNA sequences from this sample encode an identical CDR3 as well. The chain joins TRBV5-6 to TRBJ2-1, with 7 positions matching TRBD1. Germline loops: CDR1 SGHDT, CDR2 YYEEEE. The CDR3 covers 14 residues. Trimming cost V 0 bases and J 4 bases; bases outside gene matches: 1. The CDR3 coding sequence is TGTGCCAGCAGCTTGGGGGACAGTTACAATGAGCAGTTCTTC. This encodes CASSLGDSYNEQFF.

J is TRBJ2-1 and V is TRBV19; 8 nucleotides align to TRBD1. The CDR3 sequence is 17 residues long. The J segment lost 4 bases and the V segment lost 5 bases, leaving 13 bases of the junction unmatched. Germline CDR1 is LNHDA and CDR2 is SQIVND (reference sequence). CDR3 in amino acids: CASSESVAGTGYNEQFF. The CDR3 bases are TGTGCCAGTAGTGAATCAGTGGCCGGGACAGGATACAATGAGCAGTTCTTC.

This clone was observed once. This chain joins TRBV7-2 and TRBJ2-7; TRBD2 matches 7 bases. In germline, CDR1 is SGHTA, CDR2 FQGNSA. This CDR3 contains 14 residues. Germline trimming cut 1 base from V and 4 bases from J; bases unmatched to any gene: 4. CDR3 coding DNA: TGTGCCAGCAGCTTAGTGGGAGGGGATTACGAGCAGTACTTC. As protein: CASSLVGGDYEQYF.

This clone was seen only a few times. This chain joins TRBV7-9 and TRBJ2-7; a possible D gene is TRBD2 (6 bases). Germline V gene sequence: CDR1 SEHNR, CDR2 FQNEAQ (reference sequence). CDR3 length: 16 amino acids. V lost 6 bases, J lost 0 bases, and 18 bases lay in between. The CDR3 loop is CASRPGMAGSSYEQYF. For the CDR3, the DNA is TGTGCCAGCAGGCCCGGCATGGCGGGGAGCTCCTACGAGCAGTACTTC.

This clone has only a few counts. This rearrangement joins TRBV6-5 to TRBJ1-1; TRBD1 matches 7 bases. CDR1 is MNHEY and CDR2 is SVGAGI in the germline V gene. V lost 6 bases, J lost 1 base, and 2 bases stayed unmatched. CDR3 length: 13 amino acids. CDR3 residues: CASSRQGNTEAFF. The CDR3 DNA follows: TGTGCCAGCAGCAGACAGGGGAACACTGAAGCTTTCTTT.

The V call is TRBV1, the J call TRBJ1-2. TRBV1 is noted as a pseudogene. The CDR3 is 14 amino acids. The CDR3 sequence is CTSSPKTRGDGYTF. The CDR3 nucleotides are TGCACCAGCAGCCCTAAGACGAGGGGCGATGGCTACACCTTC.

V and J are TRBV18 and TRBJ1-2, with a tentative D call TRBD1 (5 bases). The germline V gene has CDR1 KGHSH and CDR2 LQKENI. Trimming shortened V by 0 bases and J by 5 bases, and 10 bases separated the two germline ends. The CDR3 runs to 14 residues. The CDR3 loop is CASSPPLRDYGYTF. The CDR3 DNA follows: TGTGCCAGCTCACCACCCCTCAGGGATTATGGCTACACCTTC.

This clone was seen only once. The chain couples TRBV18 to TRBJ2-7; possible D gene TRBD2, 6 bases. V was pared by 5 bases and J by 9 bases, with 17 bases between. The length of the CDR3 is 13 residues. From germline, CDR1 is KGHSH and CDR2 LQKENI. DNA of the CDR3: TGTGCCAGCTCAAACATTTCCGGGACTGGGCAGTACTTC. Its protein product is CASSNISGTGQYF.

V usage is TRBV6-1 and J usage is TRBJ2-3, with no clear D. The CDR3 extends over 13 amino acids. The V end lost 4 bases, the J end lost 0 bases, and 5 bases lay between the germline ends. CDR1 MNHNS and CDR2 SASEGT come from the germline V gene. The CDR3 sequence is CASSVGSTDTQYF. As DNA, the CDR3 is TGTGCCAGCAGTGTCGGAAGCACAGATACGCAGTATTTT.

This chain joins TRBV23-1 and TRBJ1-1, with 11 positions matching TRBD1. TRBV23-1 is marked as an open reading frame, function uncertain. V was clipped by 4 bases and J by 5 bases; unmatched bases: 12. This CDR3 comprises 17 residues. CDR3 residues: CASSPGTGGERGTEAFF. CDR3 coding DNA: TGCGCCAGCAGTCCCGGGACAGGGGGGGAGCGTGGAACTGAAGCTTTCTTT.

The chain employs TRBV7-2 and TRBJ2-1, with D maybe TRBD2 (6 bases). This CDR3 is 15 amino acids long. The V end was cut by 2 bases, the J end by 8 bases, with 16 bases between. CDR1 and CDR2 (germline): SGHTA, FQGNSA. The CDR3 bases are TGTGCCAGCAGCTTACAGGCGGGGCGTGGGGATGAGCAGTTCTTC. It codes for CASSLQAGRGDEQFF.

This rearrangement joins TRBV6-6 to TRBJ2-3; no clear D gene. The V gene lost 4 bases and the J gene lost 6 bases, with 5 bases spanning the gap. CDR3 length: 11 amino acids. CDR1 MNHNY and CDR2 SVGAGI come from the germline V gene (reference sequence). The CDR3 is CASSLPDTQYF. The CDR3 nucleotides read TGTGCCAGCAGTTTGCCCGATACGCAGTATTTT.

This clone is categorized as large. The V call is TRBV7-9, the J call TRBJ2-2, with 8 nucleotides matching TRBD1. CDR3 length: 16 residues. The germline gives CDR1 SEHNR, CDR2 FQNEAQ (reference sequence). J was trimmed by 6 bases and V by 5 bases; bases with no gene match: 11. CDR3 amino acids: CASSPPTDREAGELFF. In DNA form, the CDR3 reads TGTGCCAGCAGCCCGCCTACGGACAGGGAGGCCGGGGAGCTGTTTTTT.

V usage is TRBV14 and J usage is TRBJ1-1, with D possibly matching TRBD1 (6 bases). The germline V gene has CDR1 SGHDN and CDR2 FVKESK. The CDR3 is 13 amino acids. V lost 3 bases, J lost 6 bases, and 11 bases lay in between. CDR3 in amino acids: CASSQFRGSEAFF. The DNA for the CDR3 is TGTGCCAGCAGCCAGTTCAGGGGCTCTGAAGCTTTCTTT. The full variable domain, its missing parts supplied by reference TRBV14 and TRBJ1-1, is EAGVTQFPSHSVIEKGQTVTLRCDPISGHDNLYWYRRVMGKEIKFLLHFVKESKQDESGMPNNRFLAERTGGTYSTLKVQPAELEDSGVYFCASSQFRGSEAFFGQGTRLTVV.

The chain couples TRBV2 to TRBJ1-5, with 7 bases aligning to TRBD1. Germline CDR1 SNHLY, CDR2 FYNNEI. The CDR3 length is 18 residues. Trimming removed 4 bases from V and 2 bases from J; junction bases left unmatched: 14. CDR3 DNA: TGTGCCAGCAGTGTCGAGTGGGAGGGGGCGGATGGCAATCAGCCCCAGCATTTT. Translated, it gives CASSVEWEGADGNQPQHF.

There are a few counts of this clone. V is TRBV21-1 and J is TRBJ1-1. TRBV21-1 is annotated as a pseudogene. This CDR3 has 13 amino acids. The CDR3 here is CASNRGPYTEAFF. The DNA of the CDR3 is TGTGCCAGCAATCGGGGGCCGTACACTGAAGCTTTCTTT.

This clone occurred once. The V gene is TRBV9, the J gene TRBJ2-5, with TRBD1 matching over 7 bases. The CDR3 is made up of 15 amino acids. Germline V lookup: CDR1 SGDLS, CDR2 YYNGEE. With V trimmed by 4 bases and J by 5 bases, 11 bases remained unmatched. DNA for the CDR3: TGTGCCAGCAGCCCCCGACAGGGCGGGTGGGAGACCCAGTACTTC. This sequence encodes CASSPRQGGWETQYF.

The gene calls are TRBV5-1 and TRBJ1-6; D is possibly TRBD1 (5 bases). Deletions cut 4 bases from V and 8 bases from J, with 13 bases between. CDR3 length: 14 amino acids. Looked up from germline, CDR1 is SGHRS and CDR2 is YFSETQ. The CDR3 DNA follows: TGCGCCAGCAGCCCGCAAGGGACGGATTCACCCCTCCACTTT. It is translated as CASSPQGTDSPLHF.

The chain links TRBV6-5 to TRBJ2-1; 7 positions agree with TRBD1. Per the germline V gene, CDR1 is MNHEY and CDR2 is SVGAGI. Trimming took 6 bases from V and 7 from J; bases not matched to a gene: 3. This CDR3 is 12 amino acids long. The CDR3 is CASRTGWNEQFF. The CDR3 DNA is TGTGCCAGCAGGACAGGGTGGAATGAGCAGTTCTTC.

The chain links TRBV5-1 to TRBJ1-1; D remains unclear. V shed 3 bases and J shed 1 base, with 13 bases lying between them. Germline lookup yields CDR1 SGHRS and CDR2 YFSETQ. The CDR3 runs to 15 residues. In nucleotides, the CDR3 is TGCGCCAGCAGCTGGGGATCGGCCAGGAACACTGAAGCTTTCTTT. Amino acids: CASSWGSARNTEAFF.

This chain connects TRBV4-3 to TRBJ2-7, with D perhaps matching TRBD1 (5 bases). The CDR3 is 14 amino acids. Germline loops: CDR1 LGHNA, CDR2 YSLEER. V shed 1 base and J shed 6 bases, with 13 bases lying between them. Here the CDR3 DNA reads TGCGCCAGCAGCCAAGGGGGCAGGGTTGGCGAGCAGTACTTC. Translated: CASSQGGRVGEQYF.

This clone was counted only a few times. CDR3: CASRSGTSGMGWEQYF. The CDR3, as DNA: TGTGCCAGCAGGTCCGGGACTAGCGGGATGGGGTGGGAGCAGTACTTC. This chain joins TRBV28 and TRBJ2-5; 13 bases agree with TRBD2. Trimming removed 6 bases from V and 11 bases from J; junction bases left unmatched: 15. CDR3 length: 16 amino acids. The germline CDR1 and CDR2 sequences are MDHEN and SYDVKM.

The chain uses TRBV14 and TRBJ1-2, with D possibly matching TRBD1 (5 bases). Trimming cost V 2 bases and J 3 bases, with 10 bases left between them. The CDR3 length is 14 residues. Germline V gives CDR1 SGHDN, CDR2 FVKESK. The CDR3 here is CASSQSWGDYGYTF. The DNA for the CDR3 is TGTGCCAGCAGCCAATCATGGGGGGACTATGGCTACACCTTC.

This chain uses TRBV6-1 with TRBJ1-2; TRBD1 agrees at 9 bases. Germline lookup yields CDR1 MNHNS and CDR2 SASEGT. CDR3 length: 15 residues. The V and J ends lost 4 bases and 4 bases, in that order; junction bases with no gene match: 7. The CDR3 loop reads CASSAPGTGLYGYTF. CDR3 nucleotide sequence: TGTGCCAGCAGTGCGCCGGGGACAGGGCTCTATGGCTACACCTTC.

The genes are TRBV6-5 and TRBJ2-7; 11 bases map to TRBD2. Trimming removed 0 bases from V and 2 bases from J; junction bases left unmatched: 3. The CDR3 spans 16 residues. Per germline, CDR1 MNHEY and CDR2 SVGAGI. CDR3 bases: TGTGCCAGCAGTTACTCCGATAGCGGGGGGGCCTACGAGCAGTACTTC. Its translation: CASSYSDSGGAYEQYF.

The rearrangement uses TRBV7-9 and TRBJ2-5; D unclear. The better agreement between TRBJ2-7 and the DNA end casts doubt on the J call. Germline CDR1 is SEHNR and CDR2 is FQNEAQ (reference sequence). The CDR3 covers 17 residues. For the CDR3, the DNA is TGTGCCAGCAGCTTAGTTTCTCTGGGATTAAATCTGTACGAGCAGTACTTC. Its protein product is CASSLVSLGLNLYEQYF.